These 15 T cell receptor beta chains were sequenced from one sample in a study of tumor and adjacent non-tumor tissue in lung cancer. TCRbeta libraries were built with three rounds of nested PCR, modified from ARM-PCR. TCRdb redid the calling of the multiplex PCR reads with MiXCR, one entry per CDR3 protein. Of 90,000 to 110,000 distinct CDR3 sequences listed, 60% to 80% are singletons. No cell sorting was done before RNA was extracted from the tissue. The sample was lung tumor tissue. These receptors came from a woman aged 60-75 years with non-small cell lung cancer.

The chain uses TRBV20-1 and TRBJ1-5, with D hard to call. The length of the CDR3 is 13 residues. V was cut by 4 bases and J by 0 bases, with 7 bases left in between. Looked up from germline, CDR1 is DFQATT and CDR2 is SNEGSKA (reference sequence). This chain's CDR3 is CSAKVSSNQPQHF. The CDR3 DNA follows: TGCAGTGCTAAAGTCAGTAGCAATCAGCCCCAGCATTTT.

About this clonotype itself: One end of the junction fails to match germline, which may point to a read error. CDR3 loop: CTSSLEASKSPLHF. The CDR3 coding sequence is TGTACCAGCAGCTTAGAAGCTAGTAAATCACCCCTCCACTTT. This rearrangement joins TRBV11-2 to TRBJ1-6; D is undetermined. The length of the CDR3 is 14 residues. The germline CDR1 and CDR2 sequences are SGHAT and FQNNGV.

This clonotype was counted a few times. A read error may account for a junction end that differs from germline. The chain uses TRBV29-1 and TRBJ2-3; tentatively, D is TRBD1 (7 bases). The CDR3 spans 12 residues. CDR1 is SQVTM, CDR2 ANQGSEA, per germline. DNA of the CDR3: TGCAACGTTGGGCAGGGGGGAGATACGCAGTATTTT. This encodes CNVGQGGDTQYF.

As for this clonotype: As the CDR3 is not closed by the conserved phenylalanine or tryptophan, this likely results from a read error. The V call is TRBV6-2 or TRBV6-3, the J call TRBJ1-5, with 7 bases matching TRBD1. The CDR3 has 15 residues. From germline, CDR1 is MNHEY and CDR2 SVGEGT. Trimming cost V 6 bases and J 4 bases; bases outside gene matches: 9. CDR3 nucleotides: TGTGCCAGCAGGCCAATTCAGGGGGGTAATCAGCCCCAGCATTGT. It encodes CASRPIQGGNQPQHC.

This clonotype was recorded once. The CDR3 here is CSLTGLGNEQYF. CDR3 DNA sequence: TGCAGCCTCACGGGACTGGGGAACGAGCAGTACTTC. The V call is TRBV29-1, the J call TRBJ2-7, with D possibly matching TRBD2 (6 bases). From germline, CDR1 is SQVTM and CDR2 ANQGSEA. With 8 bases removed from V and 5 bases from J, the gap between germline ends came to 16 bases. The CDR3 loop spans 12 amino acids.

Note on this clonotype: A much larger clonotype is one base distant, so this may be a read error. The chain carries TRBV7-9 and TRBJ2-1; the D gene could be TRBD1 or TRBD2 (5 bases each). Germline V CDR1 and CDR2: SEHNR, FQNEAQ (reference sequence). CDR3 length equals 17 residues. DNA of the CDR3: TGTGCCAGCGGCTTAGGGGTTGTGGGATCGGAGGACAATGAGCAGTTCTTC. This codes for CASGLGVVGSEDNEQFF.

This clonotype was picked up one time. The CDR3 does not close with the conserved phenylalanine or tryptophan, likely indicating a read error. Written as DNA, the CDR3 is TGTGCCAGCAGCCGATGCGGGACAGGGGACAATCAGCAGTTCTTA. The encoded protein is CASSRCGTGDNQQFL. The chain links TRBV11-2 to TRBJ2-1; the match to TRBD1 covers 10 bases. Germline V gene lookup returns CDR1 SGHAT and CDR2 FQNNGV. The length of the CDR3 is 15 residues.

A note on this clonotype: The junction does not match germline at one end; this may be a read error. The genes are TRBV4-3 and TRBJ1-1; D is possibly TRBD1 (6 bases). The CDR3 totals 14 residues. Germline assignment: CDR1 LGHNA and CDR2 YSLEER. The CDR3 coding sequence is TGCGCCAGCAGCCCTATGGGGGCGAACATTGAAGCTTTATTT. This translates into CASSPMGANIEALF.

Points on this clonotype: The junction and the germline gene differ at one end; a read error may be behind it. The chain links TRBV11-3 to TRBJ2-3; possible D gene TRBD2, 6 bases. CDR1 SGHNT and CDR2 YENEEA come from the germline V gene. This CDR3 comprises 15 residues. CDR3 coding DNA: TGTGTCAGCGGTCTCGTCGGGCAGGGAGGTCATACGCAGTATTTT. Translated, it gives CVSGLVGQGGHTQYF.

Regarding this clonotype: One base away lies a much larger clone, so this may be a sequencing read error. V gene TRBV6-2 or TRBV6-3 combines with J gene TRBJ2-3; D is uncertain. Germline CDR1 and CDR2: MNHEY and SVGEGT. This CDR3 region has 15 residues. V was pared by 4 bases and J by 2 bases, with 13 bases between. The DNA of the CDR3 is TGTGCCAGCAGTTCAAAGCAATCTATCACAGATACGCAGTATTTT. Translated: CASSSKQSITDTQYF.

This clonotype has just one count. Because the CDR3 is missing its conserved closing phenylalanine or tryptophan, this is likely a read error. This chain joins TRBV4-1 and TRBJ1-1; D remains unclear. Trimming pared 6 bases from V and 3 bases from J, leaving 14 bases between. This CDR3 has 14 amino acids. Germline CDR1 MGHRA, CDR2 YSYEKL. The CDR3, as DNA: TGCGCCAGCAGGCAACCTATCACCCACACTGAAGCTTTCTAT. Translation: CASRQPITHTEAFY.

Comments on this clonotype: Mismatch with germline at one junction end may stem from a read error. This chain connects TRBV7-9 to TRBJ1-2; possible D gene TRBD1, 5 bases. Per germline, CDR1 SEHNR and CDR2 FQNEAQ (reference sequence). The CDR3 totals 12 residues. CDR3 sequence reads: CANSMGVDGCTF. In nucleotides, the CDR3 is TGTGCCAACAGTATGGGGGTCGATGGCTGCACCTTC.

Remarks on this clonotype: At one end the junction does not follow the germline gene, possibly because of a read error. The chain recombines TRBV11-2 with TRBJ2-3, with D uncertain. The CDR3 covers 15 residues. CDR1 and CDR2 (germline): SGHAT, FQNNGV. The CDR3 nucleotides are TGTACCAGCAGCTTAGAGCCCCGAGGTAGGAATACGCGGTATTTT. As protein: CTSSLEPRGRNTRYF.

For this clonotype: A much more abundant neighbour one base away suggests this may be a read error. The chain links TRBV4-1 to TRBJ2-6; 8 bases agree with TRBD2. Germline V CDR1 and CDR2: MGHRA, YSYEKL. The CDR3 runs 14 residues. The CDR3 reads CASMPHGGANILTF. Written as DNA, the CDR3 is TGCGCCAGCATGCCGCACGGGGGGGCCAACATCCTGACTTTC.

Only one count was recorded for this clonotype. Possible read error: a much larger clone is one base away. The CDR3 DNA reads as TGCAGTGCTAGAGCCGGGCCCGGCAATCAGCCCCAGCATTTT. Encoded protein: CSARAGPGNQPQHF. The chain recombines TRBV20-1 with TRBJ1-5; D unresolved. V was pared by 1 base and J by 2 bases, with 9 bases between. This CDR3 region has 14 residues. From germline, CDR1 is DFQATT and CDR2 SNEGSKA (reference sequence).